This entry lists 9 T cell receptor beta chains sequenced from one sample in a study of a mutant IDH1 vaccine in newly diagnosed glioma. Specified time point: week 35, safety follow-up. Each dose delivered 300 ug of mutant IDH1 20-mer peptide subcutaneously with imiquimod. Their target antigens are unknown. Sequencing used immunoSEQ multiplex PCR; TCRdb keeps in-frame clones, though not all of them. Among some 70,000 clones, roughly 80% were seen once, and the ten largest hold about 12%. The material sequenced was PBMCs, taken from a glioma patient whose treatment included an IDH1 peptide vaccine. These receptors came from a man between 18 and 29 years old with glioma.

This chain joins TRBV5-5 and TRBJ1-1; a possible D gene is TRBD1 (5 bases). This CDR3 spans 13 amino acids. Trimming shortened V by 5 bases and J by 11 bases, and 19 bases separated the two germline ends. The germline gives CDR1 SGHKS, CDR2 YYEKEE (reference sequence). CDR3 DNA: TGTGCCAGCAGACCTGACTATGGGACTAGTGCTTTCTTT. It translates to CASRPDYGTSAFF.

V usage is TRBV6-4 and J usage is TRBJ2-3; TRBD2 might be the D (6 bases). V was clipped by 3 bases and J by 0 bases, with 13 bases between them. The germline gives CDR1 MRHNA, CDR2 SNTAGT. The CDR3 consists of 16 residues. DNA of the CDR3: TGTGCCAGCAGTGATACGGGGCGGGGCAGCACAGATACGCAGTATTTT. Translated, it gives CASSDTGRGSTDTQYF.

The gene calls are TRBV7-2 and TRBJ2-5; a weak D match, TRBD1 (6 bases). Germline CDR1 reads SGHTA; CDR2 reads FQGNSA. V was pared by 3 bases and J by 5 bases, with 13 bases between. CDR3 length: 14 residues. The CDR3 region has the DNA TGTGCCAGCAGCTTCTCACAGGGATACGAGACCCAGTACTTC. As protein: CASSFSQGYETQYF.

CDR3 sequence: CASSSRTSGGPLYEQYF. The DNA of the CDR3 is TGTGCCAGCAGCTCTCGGACTAGCGGGGGGCCCTTATACGAGCAGTACTTC. The chain has TRBV11-2 and TRBJ2-7, with 14 bases lining up with TRBD2. After removal of 4 bases from V and 4 bases from J, the junction contained 9 bases not matched to a gene. The germline V gene has CDR1 SGHAT and CDR2 FQNNGV. CDR3 length: 17 amino acids.

V usage is TRBV5-1 and J usage is TRBJ2-7; possibly TRBD2 for D (6 bases). Germline V CDR1 and CDR2: SGHRS, YFSETQ. Trimming stripped 1 base from V and 0 bases from J, with 23 bases between. This CDR3 is 19 amino acids long. CDR3 sequence reads: CASSLKRVRAGLDSYEQYF. CDR3 nucleotide sequence: TGCGCCAGCAGCTTGAAGAGGGTCCGGGCGGGACTCGACTCCTACGAGCAGTACTTC. Full variable domain (rest looked up from reference TRBV5-1 and TRBJ2-7): KAGVTQTPRYLIKTRGQQVTLSCSPISGHRSVSWYQQTPGQGLQFLFEYFSETQRNKGNFPGRFSGRQFSNSRSEMNVSTLELGDSALYLCASSLKRVRAGLDSYEQYFGPGTRLTVT.

This rearrangement joins TRBV11-2 to TRBJ2-7; possibly TRBD1 for D (6 bases). The germline CDR1 and CDR2 sequences are SGHAT and FQNNGV. The CDR3 loop spans 16 amino acids. V lost 7 bases and J lost 2, with 21 bases in between. The DNA of the CDR3 is TGTGCCAGCAACCCGTTTTCGGCCAGGGGCGCCTACGAGCAGTACTTC. It yields the protein CASNPFSARGAYEQYF.

V gene TRBV7-2 combines with J gene TRBJ2-7; D is unresolved. This CDR3 is 13 amino acids long. The V end lost 2 bases, the J end lost 4 bases, and 9 bases lay between the germline ends. Germline V CDR1 and CDR2: SGHTA, FQGNSA. The CDR3 protein is CASSLSPQYEQYF. The CDR3 bases are TGTGCCAGCAGCTTATCCCCCCAATACGAGCAGTACTTC.

This clone occurred a few times. V usage is TRBV27 and J usage is TRBJ1-1; 11 bases match TRBD1. The CDR3 covers 16 residues. V trimming: 6 bases; J trimming: 5 bases; junction bases outside the gene matches: 11. Germline CDR1 MNHEY, CDR2 SMNVEV (reference sequence). CDR3 region: CASRNSPGQGVTEAFF. The DNA for the CDR3 is TGTGCCAGCAGAAACAGTCCGGGACAGGGGGTGACTGAAGCTTTCTTT.

The chain recombines TRBV7-2 with TRBJ1-2; no clear D. The CDR3 is made up of 12 amino acids. The germline V gene has CDR1 SGHTA and CDR2 FQGNSA. Trimming cost V 1 base and J 8 bases, with 8 bases left between them. The CDR3 protein is CASSLGFGGYTF. CDR3 nucleotide sequence: TGTGCCAGCAGCTTAGGTTTTGGAGGCTACACCTTC.